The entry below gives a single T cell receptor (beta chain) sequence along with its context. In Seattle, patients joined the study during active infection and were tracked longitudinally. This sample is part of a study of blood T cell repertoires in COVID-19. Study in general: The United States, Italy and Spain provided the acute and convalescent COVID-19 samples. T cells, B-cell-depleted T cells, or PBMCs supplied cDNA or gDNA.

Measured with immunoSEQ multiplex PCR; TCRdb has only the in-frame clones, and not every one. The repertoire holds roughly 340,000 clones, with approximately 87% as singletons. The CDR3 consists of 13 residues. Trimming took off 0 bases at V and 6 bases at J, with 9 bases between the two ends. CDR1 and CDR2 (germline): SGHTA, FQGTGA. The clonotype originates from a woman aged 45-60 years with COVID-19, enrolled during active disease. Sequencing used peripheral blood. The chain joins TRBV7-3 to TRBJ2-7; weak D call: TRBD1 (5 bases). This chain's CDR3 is CASSLTGQGEQYF. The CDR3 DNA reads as TGTGCCAGCAGCTTAACGGGGCAGGGCGAGCAGTACTTC.